This TCR beta chain was sequenced for a study of cytomegalovirus exposure and HLA in healthy donors (dated by TCRdb to 2016 to 2017). Describing the broader study: In an earlier analysis of fewer than 750 of the donors, 250 to 350 Gb of sequence data and approximately 100 million unique TCR beta sequences from about 179 million T cells were reported. Across 398 genotyped donors of the cohort, an average of approximately 240,000 unique TCR beta nucleotide sequences per donor were sequenced, and roughly a sixth of those sequences were non-productive. Along with the 666-subject first cohort, a separate validation cohort of some 130 different subjects was used. The study aimed to test whether signatures of past pathogen exposure could be identified by cataloging public T cell receptors. The number of typed donors differed by locus: 629-630 for A, B, C, DRB1 and DQB1; 500 to 550 for DQA1; over 600 for DPA1; and roughly 490 for DPB1. Class I and class II HLA loci were covered by the typing at four-digit resolution. Of the roughly 420 genotyped donors, over 80% were placed in the genetic ancestry cluster associated with self-reported Caucasian donors. Roughly 5 DR-DQ haplotypes were treated as single units for association and clustering because of strong linkage in the cohort. Using immunosequencing, the study profiled T cell repertoires from 550 to 750 subjects and related those repertoires to cytomegalovirus serostatus. About 300 gigabases of sequencing data and approximately 92 million unique TCR sequences made up an early release that covered fewer than 650 HLA-typed donors. Donor age, sex, ethnicity and CMV serostatus were compiled together with the repertoire data. To predict cytomegalovirus infection status, the study brought together high-throughput TCR immunosequencing, statistical association of individual TCRs with disease status, and machine learning. Every discovery cohort repertoire had been produced on one sequencing platform. In a later analysis, previously published TCR beta repertoires from 600 to 850 donors were re-analyzed and high-resolution HLA genotyping was added so that TCR occurrence patterns could be studied. The later analysis used no new phenotypic data to find candidate immune exposures, relying instead on TCR beta sequences and their occurrence across donors. To decide whether each TCR beta V gene segment behaved as functional or pseudogenic, an earlier analysis of 587 of the donors relied on high-throughput TCR beta sequencing. In a later genetic analysis, genome-wide SNP genotypes for about 60% of the 666 donors were used, and that subset was treated as a discovery cohort.

Study-wide conclusions, independent of this receptor: The authors suggested that the approach could potentially be extended to other disease states and immunological phenotypes. Most CMV-associated TCR beta chains appeared to be HLA-restricted in a later analysis, and the HLA associations seemed to be driven largely by CMV exposure. Roughly uniform sequencing depth across donors was assumed in presence/absence analyses, although this assumption may not hold. A later genetic analysis reported fewer N-insertions in productive TCRs among donors in an Asian-associated ancestry cluster than the roughly 700-donor mean. The classifier was reported to diagnose cytomegalovirus status with high specificity and sensitivity in both the original and validation cohorts. A cluster of highly shared sequence variants was judged likely to represent a technical artifact of the sequencing pipeline. A later genetic analysis associated a missense DCLRE1C variant with V-gene and J-gene trimming of TCR beta chains, and an independent cohort replicated the association. Only TCR beta chains were sequenced in this cohort, and the absence of alpha or paired-chain data limited detectable features. Linkage disequilibrium might explain the correlated functional status among segregating V segments, but an unknown experimental factor could not be ruled out. A later analysis associated 16,951 TCR beta sequences with specific HLA alleles at a false discovery rate of 0.05. In an earlier analysis of 587 of the donors, most TCR beta V segments appeared in productive rearrangements about 87% or about 30% of the time, broadly matching IMGT annotations. In a later analysis, TCR association rates were found to vary across HLA loci, with the most associated TCRs seen for DRB1 alleles and the fewest for HLA-C alleles. A few of the identified cytomegalovirus-associated TCR beta chains were confirmed in vitro to be specific for cytomegalovirus antigens. Strong co-occurrence of HLA alleles, especially DR and DQ, made assigning TCR associations to individual alleles difficult. Immune exposure information for the cohort was limited to CMV serostatus. The earlier analysis of approximately 560 of the donors excluded roughly 17 rarely observed V segments, including chromosome 9 orphons, because counts were too low. HLA typing was unavailable for some donors at each locus, so association tests used only the typed subset. The study gave a list of 150 to 200 TCR beta chains associated with cytomegalovirus. Across donors, most TCR sequences were observed very rarely, whereas some public TCRs were present in many individuals. In a later analysis, several top co-occurrence clusters were reported to appear linked to parvovirus B19, influenza, CMV and Epstein-Barr virus. In a later analysis, HLA-associated TCR beta chains were found to be more clonally expanded and to have lower generation probabilities than equally common non-associated chains. A further reported finding was that TCR beta sequences accurately predicted the HLA-A and HLA-B alleles for most subjects in the first cohort.

For this clone: Its cognate antigen has yet to be identified. Base qualities are not provided; no much larger clone lies one nucleotide away.

In total, approximately 700 healthy bone marrow donors made up the cohort. At the time of sampling, every cohort member was nominally healthy, though immune exposures that went unrecorded were likely present. The donor tested CMV seronegative, placing the donor among the 352 seronegative members of the cohort. A peripheral blood sample was collected from each donor, and TCR beta sequencing was performed on peripheral blood mononuclear cells. Genomic DNA extraction from the blood cell samples was performed with the Qiagen DNeasy Blood Extraction Kit. The library was obtained by the immunoSEQ multiplex PCR assay. The multiplex PCR relied on a mix of 60 forward primers for TCR Vbeta segments and 13 reverse primers for TCR Jbeta segments. Amplification of the CDR3 region of rearranged TCR beta genes was performed with a multiplex PCR assay on genomic DNA. Amplified TCR beta libraries were sequenced as 87-base-pair reads on the Illumina HiSeq System. The original pipeline was this. A later analysis tallied around 82 million unique TCR beta chains across the approximately 670 repertoires, and about 12 million of those chains were shared by two or more donors. Raw reads were error-corrected and collapsed into unique sequences by a nearest-neighbor algorithm in which closely related sequences were merged to remove PCR and sequencing errors. V, D and J gene segments were assigned by aligning CDR3 sequences to IMGT reference sequences. For a sequence to be retained, a match of at least six nucleotides was required to both a V gene segment and a J gene segment. Rearrangements were classified as productive when the CDR3 lacked stop codons and remained in frame with V and J, and all other rearrangements were classified as non-productive. Following IMGT convention, CDR3 was defined as the stretch from the second conserved V-encoded cysteine up to the conserved J-encoded phenylalanine. The earlier analysis of about 590 of the donors excluded sequences that lacked an unambiguous match to a single V gene segment. In an earlier analysis of some 590 of the donors, a V segment was called functional when productive rearrangements were above 56.7%, and segregating when the standard deviation between donors exceeded 5%. A statistical classification framework was developed to diagnose cytomegalovirus status using the catalog of TCR beta chain sequences. In a later analysis, TCR nucleotide sequences were compared against IMGT/GENE-DB human TR gene sequences so that V and J genes could be assigned. The TCRdist pipeline was used in a later analysis to assign CDR3 sequences and most-parsimonious VDJ recombination scenarios. In a later analysis, each TCR beta chain was defined by its CDR3 amino acid sequence together with its V-gene family, and reads without a unique V-gene family were excluded. A later analysis removed 600 or so highly shared, low-generation-probability nucleotide sequences to deal with suspected cross-contamination and a sequencing artifact. For each public chain, a later analysis derived a clonal expansion index from normalized ranks of inferred template counts within each repertoire. In a later analysis, generation probabilities were computed with a VDJ recombination model fitted to out-of-frame rearrangements, and the resulting probabilities were checked against IGoR. In a later analysis, hypergeometric tests were used to score TCR-TCR, TCR-HLA and TCR-CMV co-occurrence, with a repertoire-size bias correction applied to TCR pairs. In a later analysis, false discovery rates were estimated by permuting HLA or CMV assignments 20 times. In a later analysis, co-occurring TCRs were grouped using DBSCAN, with TCRdist sequence similarity added in when clustering inside HLA-allele-positive subsets. For co-occurrence clustering, repertoires with fewer than 30,000 or more than 120,000 public chains were excluded, along with a handful of repertoires with anomalous nucleotide sharing. TCRdb stores this immuneACCESS table with in-frame sequences only. Part of the clones is absent; in the studies checked, under half of the shortfall reflects unresolved V genes, and no reason is known for the rest. The DNA was the basis for D and trimming; V, J and clone size are from that table. The table for this sample lists some 160,000 clones; 84% of them were counted only once. The ten top clones hold about 2.5% of the sample.

The sample taken for sequencing was PBMCs. This TCR came from a boy between 2 and 10 years old in good health and CMV-seronegative.

The CDR3 here reads CASSEWGGRDNEQFF. DNA sequence: TGTGCCAGCAGTGAATGGGGTGGGCGGGACAATGAGCAGTTCTTC. The V and J genes are TRBV25-1 and TRBJ2-1; D gene: possibly TRBD2, on 5 matching bases. The CDR3, cysteine through phenylalanine, is 15 amino acids long. Only the CDR3 DNA is retained, 45 bases long and in frame from the first base. CDR1 and CDR2 are drawn from the germline V gene: MGHDK, SYGVNS. V loses 1 base of germline sequence and J loses 5 bases, and the interval between the two ends is 12 bases.